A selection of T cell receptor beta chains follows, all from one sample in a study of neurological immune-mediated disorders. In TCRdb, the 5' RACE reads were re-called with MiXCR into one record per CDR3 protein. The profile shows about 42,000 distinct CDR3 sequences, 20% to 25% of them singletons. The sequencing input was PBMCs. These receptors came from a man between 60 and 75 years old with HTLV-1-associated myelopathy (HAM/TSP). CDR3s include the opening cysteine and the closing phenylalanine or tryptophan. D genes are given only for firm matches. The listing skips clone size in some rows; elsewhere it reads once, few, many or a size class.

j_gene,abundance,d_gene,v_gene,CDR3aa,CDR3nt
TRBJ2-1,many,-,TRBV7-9,CASSLTGGPGSEQFF,TGTGCCAGCAGCTTAACAGGAGGCCCGGGATCCGAGCAGTTCTTC
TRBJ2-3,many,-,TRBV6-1,CASSEGGADTQYF,TGTGCCAGCAGTGAAGGGGGCGCAGATACGCAGTATTTT
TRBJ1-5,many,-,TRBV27,CASSSRDSNQPQHF,TGTGCCAGCAGTTCCCGAGACAGCAATCAGCCCCAGCATTTT
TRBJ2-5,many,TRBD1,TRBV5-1,CASMTGQGGETQYF,TGCGCCAGCATGACCGGACAGGGCGGAGAGACCCAGTACTTC
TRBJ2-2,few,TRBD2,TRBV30,CAWSRLAGAGENGELFF,TGTGCCTGGAGTAGACTAGCGGGAGCAGGGGAGAACGGGGAGCTGTTTTTT
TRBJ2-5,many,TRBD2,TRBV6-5,CASTRLAGETQYF,TGTGCCAGCACCAGACTAGCGGGAGAGACCCAGTACTTC
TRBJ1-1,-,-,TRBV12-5,CASGRRGGTEAFF,TGTGCTAGTGGCAGAAGGGGCGGCACTGAAGCTTTCTTT
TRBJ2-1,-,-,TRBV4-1,CASSQEQSSYNEQFF,TGCGCCAGCAGCCAAGAGCAGAGCTCCTACAATGAGCAGTTCTTC
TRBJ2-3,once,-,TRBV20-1,CCTRDIGLGADTQYF,TGCTGTACTAGAGATATCGGACTGGGGGCAGATACGCAGTATTTT
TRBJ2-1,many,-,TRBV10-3,CAISDSGGAGEQFF,TGTGCCATCAGTGATTCTGGCGGGGCGGGTGAGCAGTTCTTC
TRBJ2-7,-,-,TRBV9,CASSAGTPAYEQYF,TGTGCCAGCAGCGCCGGGACGCCTGCCTACGAGCAGTACTTC
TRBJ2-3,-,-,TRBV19,CASSIRGDTQYF,TGTGCCAGTAGTATACGGGGAGATACGCAGTATTTT
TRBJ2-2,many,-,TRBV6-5,CASSWRQVGTGELFF,TGTGCCAGCTCCTGGAGGCAGGTTGGCACCGGGGAGCTGTTTTTT
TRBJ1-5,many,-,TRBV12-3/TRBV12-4,CASSFGGRQPQHF,TGTGCCAGCAGTTTCGGGGGAAGACAGCCCCAGCATTTT
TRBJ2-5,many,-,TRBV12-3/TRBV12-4,CASGRHGMSETQYF,TGTGCCAGCGGACGACACGGGATGTCGGAGACCCAGTACTTC
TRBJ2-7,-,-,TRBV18,CASSPPVTYEQYF,TGTGCCAGCTCACCACCAGTCACCTACGAGCAGTACTTC
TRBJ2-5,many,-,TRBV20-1,CSAHPGVAVLGETQYF,TGCAGTGCCCACCCTGGGGTAGCGGTCCTAGGGGAGACCCAGTACTTC
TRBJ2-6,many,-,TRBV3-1,CASSQKGANVLTF,TGTGCCAGCAGCCAAAAGGGGGCCAACGTCCTGACTTTC
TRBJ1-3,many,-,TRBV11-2,CASSQGPGNTIYF,TGTGCCAGCAGCCAGGGACCTGGAAACACCATATATTTT
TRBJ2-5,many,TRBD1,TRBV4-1,CASSQGQGPETQYF,TGCGCCAGCAGCCAAGGACAGGGGCCAGAGACCCAGTACTTC
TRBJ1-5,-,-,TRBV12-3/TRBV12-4,CASSGTGPPNQPQHF,TGTGCCAGCAGTGGGACCGGGCCGCCAAATCAGCCCCAGCATTTT
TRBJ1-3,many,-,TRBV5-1,CASSLDTGWGNTIYF,TGCGCCAGCAGCTTGGATACGGGATGGGGAAACACCATATATTTT
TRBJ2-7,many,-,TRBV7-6,CASSLGSALPPYEQYF,TGTGCCAGCAGCTTAGGATCGGCTCTTCCTCCCTACGAGCAGTACTTC
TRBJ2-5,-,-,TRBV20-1,CSAIDAETQYF,TGCAGTGCTATAGATGCGGAGACCCAGTACTTC
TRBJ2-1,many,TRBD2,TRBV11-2,CASSLDRTSGGRLF,TGTGCCAGCAGCTTAGATCGCACTAGCGGGGGGCGGCTCTTC
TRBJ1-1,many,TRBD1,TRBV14,CASSLTGVTEAFF,TGTGCCAGCAGCTTGACAGGGGTGACTGAAGCTTTCTTT
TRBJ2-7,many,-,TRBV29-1,CSVVLRNSYEQYF,TGCAGCGTTGTCCTCCGAAACTCCTACGAGCAGTACTTC
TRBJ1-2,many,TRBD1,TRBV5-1,CASSYDRVVYGYTF,TGCGCCAGCAGCTACGACAGGGTGGTCTATGGCTACACCTTC
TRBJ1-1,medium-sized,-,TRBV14,CASTPFMNTEAFF,TGTGCCAGCACCCCGTTCATGAACACTGAAGCTTTCTTT
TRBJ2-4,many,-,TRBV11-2,CASSLQGPDIQYF,TGTGCCAGCAGCTTGCAGGGACCAGACATTCAGTACTTC
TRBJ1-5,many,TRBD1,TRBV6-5,CASSYGGTVNGPQHF,TGTGCCAGCAGTTACGGGGGGACAGTCAATGGTCCCCAGCATTTT
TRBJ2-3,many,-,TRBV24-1,CATSDFDTFSTDTQYF,TGTGCCACCAGTGATTTTGACACGTTTAGCACAGATACGCAGTATTTT
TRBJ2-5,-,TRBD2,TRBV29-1,CSVERASGETQYF,TGCAGCGTTGAAAGGGCTAGCGGAGAGACCCAGTACTTC
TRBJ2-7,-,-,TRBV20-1,CSARDPGEAYEQYF,TGCAGTGCTAGAGACCCGGGAGAGGCCTACGAGCAGTACTTC
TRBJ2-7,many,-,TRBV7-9,CASSSPTRGGRSSYEQYF,TGTGCCAGCAGCTCCCCCACACGCGGAGGAAGGAGCTCCTACGAGCAGTACTTC
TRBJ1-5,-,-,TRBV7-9,CASSLGGGASNQPQHF,TGTGCCAGCAGCTTGGGTGGGGGCGCCAGCAATCAGCCCCAGCATTTT
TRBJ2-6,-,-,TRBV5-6,CASRSPGTSGANVLTF,TGTGCCAGCAGATCTCCGGGAACTTCTGGGGCCAACGTCCTGACTTTC
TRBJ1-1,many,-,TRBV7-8,CASRLGPWGNTEAFF,TGTGCCAGCAGGTTAGGTCCGTGGGGTAACACTGAAGCTTTCTTT
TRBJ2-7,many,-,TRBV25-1,CASSDNRDSYEQYF,TGTGCCAGCAGTGATAACAGGGACTCCTACGAGCAGTACTTC
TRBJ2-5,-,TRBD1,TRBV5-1,CASSPTGVQETQYF,TGCGCCAGCAGCCCGACAGGGGTCCAAGAGACCCAGTACTTC
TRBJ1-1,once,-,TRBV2,CTSRDQGAVTEAFF,TGTACCAGCAGAGACCAAGGGGCGGTCACTGAAGCTTTCTTT
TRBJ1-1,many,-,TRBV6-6,CASSYIDTKGDTEAFF,TGTGCCAGCAGTTATATCGACACGAAAGGGGACACTGAAGCTTTCTTT
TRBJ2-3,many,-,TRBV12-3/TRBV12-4,CASSLVASTDTQYF,TGTGCCAGCAGTTTGGTGGCTAGCACAGATACGCAGTATTTT
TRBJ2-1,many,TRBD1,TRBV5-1,CASRPDRGPYNEQFF,TGCGCCAGCAGGCCCGACAGGGGGCCCTACAATGAGCAGTTCTTC
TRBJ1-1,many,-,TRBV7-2,CATTNRFTTEAFF,TGTGCTACTACCAACAGGTTTACGACTGAAGCTTTCTTT
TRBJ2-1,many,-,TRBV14,CASSQVTDRPKGNEQFF,TGTGCCAGCAGCCAGGTTACGGACAGACCAAAAGGGAATGAGCAGTTCTTC
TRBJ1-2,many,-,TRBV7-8,CASSLRDLPSYGYTF,TGTGCCAGCAGCCTCCGGGACCTTCCATCATATGGCTACACCTTC
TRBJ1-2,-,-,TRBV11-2,CASSFYICSVIGQNNYGYTF,-
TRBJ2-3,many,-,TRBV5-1,CASSLTAQVTDTQYF,TGCGCCAGCAGCTTGACGGCCCAGGTGACAGATACGCAGTATTTT
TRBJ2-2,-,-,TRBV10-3,CAISNGGRTGELFF,TGTGCCATCTCTAACGGGGGTAGAACCGGGGAGCTGTTTTTT
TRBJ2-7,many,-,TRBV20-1,CSANPAGFVAYEQYF,TGCAGTGCTAATCCGGCAGGTTTTGTCGCCTACGAGCAGTACTTC
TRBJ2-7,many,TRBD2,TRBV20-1,CSVRVRETSYEQYF,TGCAGTGTCCGCGTGCGGGAGACCTCCTACGAGCAGTACTTC
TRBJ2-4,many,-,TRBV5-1,CASSLDTTSNIQYF,TGCGCCAGCAGCTTGGATACTACTAGTAACATTCAGTACTTC
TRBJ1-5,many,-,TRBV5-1,CASYPTIGPGISASNQPQHF,TGCGCCAGCTACCCTACCATCGGGCCTGGAATAAGCGCAAGCAATCAGCCCCAGCATTTT
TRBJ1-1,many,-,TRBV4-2,CASQREGGTEAFF,TGTGCCAGTCAGAGGGAAGGGGGCACTGAAGCTTTCTTT
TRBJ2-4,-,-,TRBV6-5,CASSYSGDGKNIQYF,TGTGCCAGCAGTTACTCCGGGGACGGCAAAAACATTCAGTACTTC
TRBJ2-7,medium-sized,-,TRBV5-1,CASSSSTGSYEQYF,TGCGCCAGCAGCTCTTCGACAGGTTCCTACGAGCAGTACTTC
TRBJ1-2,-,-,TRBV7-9,CASSLVGVGQVHGYTF,TGTGCCAGCAGCTTAGTCGGCGTAGGGCAGGTCCATGGCTACACCTTC
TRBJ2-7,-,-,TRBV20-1,CSALGAASDPYEQYF,TGCAGTGCCCTAGGAGCGGCGTCAGATCCTTACGAGCAGTACTTC
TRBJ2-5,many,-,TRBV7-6,CASSLEIRDGTQYF,TGTGCCAGCAGCTTAGAGATCAGGGACGGGACCCAGTACTTC